The rows below give T cell receptor beta chains drawn from one sample of a study of T-cell memory formation after mild COVID-19. MiXCR was run by TCRdb on the 5' RACE reads, yielding one entry per CDR3 protein. The sample has hundreds of thousands of distinct CDR3 sequences; 15% are singletons. The material sequenced was PBMCs or a T cell subset sorted from them (not recorded which). The receptors originated from an adult woman who had mild COVID-19 (a few samples of this study predate the infection). Cell type and time point are not known. Each CDR3 is given with its conserved first and last residue. The order of the fields is D gene, V gene, J gene, clone size, CDR3 DNA, CDR3 protein. A D gene is named only where the DNA matches it firmly. Clone size is shown for a subset of rows, as once, few, many or a class of expanded clone.

d_call: TRBD2
v_call: TRBV4-2
j_call: TRBJ2-3
clone_size: few
cdr3_nt: TGTGCCAGCAGCCAAGGAGCGGGAGAAACAGATACGCAGTATTTT
cdr3_aa: CASSQGAGETDTQYF

d_call: .
v_call: TRBV6-6
j_call: TRBJ2-3
clone_size: many
cdr3_nt: TGTGCCAGCCGCCCGGGGTTCCGAGGTATGGGCACAGATACGCAGTATTTT
cdr3_aa: CASRPGFRGMGTDTQYF

d_call: TRBD2
v_call: TRBV24-1
j_call: TRBJ2-2
clone_size: few
cdr3_nt: TGTGCCACCTCTTCTAGACTAGCGGGTTACACCGGGGAGCTGTTTTTT
cdr3_aa: CATSSRLAGYTGELFF

d_call: .
v_call: TRBV5-1
j_call: TRBJ2-6
clone_size: .
cdr3_nt: TGCGCCAGCAGCTTCCGGACCGTAAGCTCTGGGGCCAACGTCCTGACTTTC
cdr3_aa: CASSFRTVSSGANVLTF

d_call: .
v_call: TRBV5-4
j_call: TRBJ1-1
clone_size: few
cdr3_nt: TGTGCCAGCAGCTCCCCCCTAGGGCGAATGAACACTGAAGCTTTCTTT
cdr3_aa: CASSSPLGRMNTEAFF

d_call: TRBD1
v_call: TRBV14
j_call: TRBJ1-1
clone_size: .
cdr3_nt: TGTGCCAGCAGCTCGGACAGGGGAACGAACACTGAAGCTTTCTTT
cdr3_aa: CASSSDRGTNTEAFF

d_call: .
v_call: TRBV10-3
j_call: TRBJ1-1
clone_size: many
cdr3_nt: TGTGCCATCAAGGGCTGGGGCTTGAACACTGAAGCTTTCTTT
cdr3_aa: CAIKGWGLNTEAFF

d_call: .
v_call: TRBV5-1
j_call: TRBJ2-7
clone_size: .
cdr3_nt: TGCGCCAGCAGCCATGACGGGGGGCCCTACGAGCAGTACTTC
cdr3_aa: CASSHDGGPYEQYF

d_call: TRBD1
v_call: TRBV19
j_call: TRBJ2-1
clone_size: once
cdr3_nt: TGTGCCAGTAGTATTACAGGGGTAAGAAGGAATGAGCAGTTCTTC
cdr3_aa: CASSITGVRRNEQFF

d_call: .
v_call: TRBV12-3/TRBV12-4
j_call: TRBJ2-6
clone_size: .
cdr3_nt: TGTGCCAGCACCCTCGGCAGGGAGATAGGGGCCAACGTCCTGACTTTC
cdr3_aa: CASTLGREIGANVLTF

d_call: .
v_call: TRBV7-2
j_call: TRBJ1-2
clone_size: few
cdr3_nt: TGTGCCAGCAGCTATCGGGCAGGAGGCTATGGCTACACCTTC
cdr3_aa: CASSYRAGGYGYTF

d_call: .
v_call: TRBV6-5
j_call: TRBJ1-3
clone_size: .
cdr3_nt: TGTGCCAGCAGTTACCCTACTTTAACACGAGCCTCTGGAAACACCATATATTTT
cdr3_aa: CASSYPTLTRASGNTIYF

d_call: TRBD2
v_call: TRBV5-1
j_call: TRBJ2-7
clone_size: .
cdr3_nt: TGCGCCAGCAGCTTTAGCGGGGGTAACGAGCAGTACTTC
cdr3_aa: CASSFSGGNEQYF

d_call: TRBD1
v_call: TRBV5-1
j_call: TRBJ2-2
clone_size: few
cdr3_nt: TGCGCCAGCAGCTTCCCAGGGGGAACGAACACCGGGGAGCTGTTTTTT
cdr3_aa: CASSFPGGTNTGELFF

d_call: TRBD2
v_call: TRBV7-2
j_call: TRBJ2-2
clone_size: few
cdr3_nt: TGTGCCAGCAGCTTGTTGGGTCTAGCGGGAGTTGCCGGGGAGCTGTTTTTT
cdr3_aa: CASSLLGLAGVAGELFF

d_call: TRBD1
v_call: TRBV6-6
j_call: TRBJ1-6
clone_size: .
cdr3_nt: TGTGCCAGCAGTTACCCCGGGACAGGGGATAATTCACCCCTCCACTTT
cdr3_aa: CASSYPGTGDNSPLHF

d_call: TRBD2
v_call: TRBV3-1
j_call: TRBJ2-7
clone_size: .
cdr3_nt: TGTGCCAGCAGCCAAGCCCTAGCGGCGAACTACGAGCAGTACTTC
cdr3_aa: CASSQALAANYEQYF

d_call: .
v_call: TRBV30
j_call: TRBJ2-3
clone_size: .
cdr3_nt: TGTGCCTGGACCCCCAAGGATACGCAGTATTTT
cdr3_aa: CAWTPKDTQYF

d_call: TRBD2
v_call: TRBV6-1
j_call: TRBJ2-1
clone_size: .
cdr3_nt: TGTGCCAGCAATACAAACTTCGGACTAGCGGGGCAGAATGAGCAGTTCTTC
cdr3_aa: CASNTNFGLAGQNEQFF

d_call: .
v_call: TRBV6-6
j_call: TRBJ2-3
clone_size: few
cdr3_nt: TGTGCCAGCAGTCGCCACAGAGATACCACAGATACGCAGTATTTT
cdr3_aa: CASSRHRDTTDTQYF

d_call: TRBD1
v_call: TRBV5-4
j_call: TRBJ2-7
clone_size: few
cdr3_nt: TGTGCCAGCAGCCCCTTAGGGGGGACAGGGTCTCTAGGCGAGCAGTACTTC
cdr3_aa: CASSPLGGTGSLGEQYF

d_call: TRBD1
v_call: TRBV12-3/TRBV12-4
j_call: TRBJ2-7
clone_size: few
cdr3_nt: TGTGCCAGCAGCGGGACAGGGAGGACCAACGAGCAGTACTTC
cdr3_aa: CASSGTGRTNEQYF

d_call: .
v_call: TRBV19
j_call: TRBJ1-2
clone_size: .
cdr3_nt: TGTGCCAGTAGTTTCAGCGCTAACTATGGCTACACCTTC
cdr3_aa: CASSFSANYGYTF

d_call: .
v_call: TRBV7-9
j_call: TRBJ2-5
clone_size: many
cdr3_nt: TGTGCCGACCAGGGGGGATCCATCGGCGAGACCCAGTACTTC
cdr3_aa: CADQGGSIGETQYF

d_call: .
v_call: TRBV10-3
j_call: TRBJ1-5
clone_size: few
cdr3_nt: TGTGCCATCAGTGAGAATCCGTCTGGGCAGACCAATCAGCCCCAGCATTTT
cdr3_aa: CAISENPSGQTNQPQHF

d_call: .
v_call: TRBV2
j_call: TRBJ1-2
clone_size: .
cdr3_nt: TGTGCCAGCAGTGATCAGGGGCTCGGCTATGGCTACACCTTC
cdr3_aa: CASSDQGLGYGYTF

d_call: TRBD1
v_call: TRBV19
j_call: TRBJ1-1
clone_size: .
cdr3_nt: TGTGCCAGTAGTCCTCGACAGGGGGGCTCGAACACTGAAGCTTTCTTT
cdr3_aa: CASSPRQGGSNTEAFF

d_call: TRBD1
v_call: TRBV5-1
j_call: TRBJ1-2
clone_size: few
cdr3_nt: TGCGCCAGCAGCGGAACAGGGGGCTTGAGAGGCTACACCTTC
cdr3_aa: CASSGTGGLRGYTF

d_call: .
v_call: TRBV12-3/TRBV12-4
j_call: TRBJ1-5
clone_size: few
cdr3_nt: TGTGCCAGCAGTTTTATGTCAGGGAATCAGCCCCAGCATTTT
cdr3_aa: CASSFMSGNQPQHF

d_call: .
v_call: TRBV12-3/TRBV12-4
j_call: TRBJ2-1
clone_size: few
cdr3_nt: TGTGCCAGCCGAGAGGGGAAGGGGATCGCTGAGCAGTTCTTC
cdr3_aa: CASREGKGIAEQFF

d_call: TRBD1
v_call: TRBV2
j_call: TRBJ2-3
clone_size: few
cdr3_nt: TGTGCCAGCAGTGATTTCCGGGACAGGGACACAGATACGCAGTATTTT
cdr3_aa: CASSDFRDRDTDTQYF

d_call: .
v_call: TRBV5-4
j_call: TRBJ1-1
clone_size: few
cdr3_nt: TGTGCCAGCAGCTTGGATTTGGTGGAGGCGGACGGAACGAACACTGAAGCTTTCTTT
cdr3_aa: CASSLDLVEADGTNTEAFF

d_call: .
v_call: TRBV21-1
j_call: TRBJ2-1
clone_size: few
cdr3_nt: TGTGCCAGCAGCAACCACCTCGGGACTAGCGGGGGGGCCCTCGAAAATGAGCAGTTCTTC
cdr3_aa: CASSNHLGTSGGALENEQFF

d_call: .
v_call: TRBV12-3/TRBV12-4
j_call: TRBJ2-1
clone_size: few
cdr3_nt: TGTGCCAGCAGTCGCAGACGGACGGATAATGAGCAGTTCTTC
cdr3_aa: CASSRRRTDNEQFF

d_call: .
v_call: TRBV3-1
j_call: TRBJ1-6
clone_size: few
cdr3_nt: TGTGCCAGCAGACCCGGGAGCAATTCACCCCTCCACTTT
cdr3_aa: CASRPGSNSPLHF

d_call: .
v_call: TRBV7-2
j_call: TRBJ2-7
clone_size: few
cdr3_nt: TGTGCCAGCAGCTTCCTCACACCCTACGAGCAGTACTTC
cdr3_aa: CASSFLTPYEQYF

d_call: TRBD1
v_call: TRBV3-1
j_call: TRBJ1-2
clone_size: .
cdr3_nt: TGTGCCAGCAGCCGCACCGGGACAGGAGGAACATCCTATGGCTACACCTTC
cdr3_aa: CASSRTGTGGTSYGYTF

d_call: .
v_call: TRBV3-1
j_call: TRBJ2-2
clone_size: .
cdr3_nt: TGTGCCAGCAGCCAAGTCTTTTCTGCCACCGGGGAGCTGTTTTTT
cdr3_aa: CASSQVFSATGELFF